This TCR beta chain was retrieved from a study of T cells after yellow fever vaccination. MiXCR, applied by TCRdb to the 5' RACE reads, yields one record per CDR3 protein. The data hold 150,000 to 200,000 distinct CDR3 sequences, with 6.2% observed a single time. V shed 2 bases, J shed 8 bases, and the junction held 5 bases outside the gene matches. This CDR3 region has 14 residues. Germline V lookup: CDR1 MGHDK, CDR2 SYGVNS. This clonotype was seen more than once but under ten times. V usage is TRBV25-1 and J usage is TRBJ1-4; 7 positions match TRBD1. The receptor comes from a man between 18 and 29 years old who received the YFV17D yellow fever vaccine. The sample here was CD4+ T cells sorted from PBMCs, taken on the day of the first yellow fever vaccination. The CDR3 protein is CASSEGQVGEKLFF. In DNA, the CDR3 is TGTGCCAGCAGTGAAGGACAGGTCGGGGAAAAACTGTTTTTT. Filled out from reference TRBV25-1 and TRBJ1-4, the complete variable domain reads EADIYQTPRYLVIGTGKKITLECSQTMGHDKMYWYQQDPGMELHLIHYSYGVNSTEKGDLSSESTVSRIRTEHFPLTLESARPSHTSQYLCASSEGQVGEKLFFGSGTQLSVL.